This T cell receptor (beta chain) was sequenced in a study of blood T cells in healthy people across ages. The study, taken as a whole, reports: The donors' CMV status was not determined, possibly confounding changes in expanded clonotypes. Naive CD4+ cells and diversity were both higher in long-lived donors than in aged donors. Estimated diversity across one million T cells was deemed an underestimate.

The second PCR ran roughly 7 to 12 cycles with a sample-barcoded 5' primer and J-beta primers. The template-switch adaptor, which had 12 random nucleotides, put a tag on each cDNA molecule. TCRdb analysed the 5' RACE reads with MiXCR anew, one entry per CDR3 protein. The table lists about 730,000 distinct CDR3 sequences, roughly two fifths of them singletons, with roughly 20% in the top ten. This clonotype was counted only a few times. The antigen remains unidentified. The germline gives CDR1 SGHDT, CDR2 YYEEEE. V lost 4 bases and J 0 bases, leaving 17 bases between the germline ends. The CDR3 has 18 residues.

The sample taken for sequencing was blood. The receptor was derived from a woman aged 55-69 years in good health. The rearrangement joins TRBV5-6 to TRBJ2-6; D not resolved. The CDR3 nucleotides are TGTGCCAGCAGCCTGCGGTTAGGCAGCCCCTCTGGGGCCAACGTCCTGACTTTC. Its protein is CASSLRLGSPSGANVLTF.